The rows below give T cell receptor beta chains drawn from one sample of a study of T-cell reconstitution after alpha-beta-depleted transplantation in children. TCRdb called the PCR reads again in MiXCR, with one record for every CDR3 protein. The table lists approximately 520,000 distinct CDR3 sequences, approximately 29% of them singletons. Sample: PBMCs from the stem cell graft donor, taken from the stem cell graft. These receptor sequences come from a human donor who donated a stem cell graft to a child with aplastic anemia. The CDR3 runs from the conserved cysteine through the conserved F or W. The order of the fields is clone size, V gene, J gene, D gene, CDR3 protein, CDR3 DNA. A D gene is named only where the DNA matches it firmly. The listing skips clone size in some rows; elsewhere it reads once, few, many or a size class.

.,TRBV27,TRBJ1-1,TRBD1,CASIRQGAQTEAFF,TGTGCCAGCATTAGGCAGGGGGCGCAGACTGAAGCTTTCTTT
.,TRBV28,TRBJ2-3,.,CASSFIAGLGDTQYF,TGTGCCAGCAGTTTTATCGCGGGTCTGGGAGATACGCAGTATTTT
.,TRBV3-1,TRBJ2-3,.,CASSHEPYTDTQYF,TGTGCCAGCAGCCATGAACCATACACAGATACGCAGTATTTT
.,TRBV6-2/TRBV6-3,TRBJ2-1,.,CASSLPAVNREQFF,TGTGCCAGCAGCCTACCGGCGGTGAACAGAGAGCAGTTCTTC
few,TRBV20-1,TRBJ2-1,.,CSARGVLSYNEQFF,TGCAGTGCTAGAGGCGTACTCTCCTACAATGAGCAGTTCTTC
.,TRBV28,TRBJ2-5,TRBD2,CASSPSGLEETQYF,TGTGCCAGCAGCCCCTCGGGACTAGAGGAGACCCAGTACTTC
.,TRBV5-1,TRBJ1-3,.,CASSLDGNTIYF,TGTGCCAGCAGCTTAGATGGAAACACCATATATTTT
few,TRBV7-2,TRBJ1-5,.,CASSLEIVGNQPQHF,TGTGCCAGCAGCTTAGAAATTGTGGGCAATCAGCCCCAGCATTTT
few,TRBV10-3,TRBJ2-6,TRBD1,CAIYPGQVDSGANVLTF,TGTGCCATCTACCCAGGACAGGTAGACTCTGGGGCCAACGTCCTGACTTTC
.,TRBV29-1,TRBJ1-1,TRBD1,CSGMTGRTEAFF,TGCAGCGGTATGACAGGGAGAACTGAAGCTTTCTTT
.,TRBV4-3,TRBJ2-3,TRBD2,CASSQELAGGEATQYF,TGCGCCAGCAGCCAAGAACTAGCGGGAGGGGAAGCTACGCAGTATTTT
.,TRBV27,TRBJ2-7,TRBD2,CASSTRLAGGPYEQYF,TGTGCCAGCAGTACTAGACTAGCGGGAGGTCCCTACGAGCAGTACTTC
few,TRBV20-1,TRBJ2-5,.,CSASVAVVKTQYF,TGCAGTGCTAGTGTAGCGGTCGTCAAGACCCAGTACTTC
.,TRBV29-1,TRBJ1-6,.,CSARLGGGSPLHF,TGCAGCGCCCGCCTCGGGGGAGGTAGTCCCCTCCACTTT
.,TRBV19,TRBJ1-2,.,CASSPMGGYGYTF,TGTGCCAGTAGCCCGATGGGGGGCTATGGCTACACCTTC
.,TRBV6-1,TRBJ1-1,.,CASRRGALNTEAFF,TGTGCCAGCAGGAGGGGGGCCCTCAACACTGAAGCTTTCTTT
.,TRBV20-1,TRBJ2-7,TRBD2,CSARDPSGTYEQYF,TGCAGTGCTAGGGATCCTAGCGGGACGTACGAGCAGTACTTC
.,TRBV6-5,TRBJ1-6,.,CASSSTANRDNSPLHF,TGTGCCAGCAGTTCCACAGCAAACAGGGATAATTCACCCCTCCACTTT
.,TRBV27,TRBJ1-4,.,CASSPSPAATNEKLFF,TGTGCCAGCAGTCCCTCCCCGGCTGCAACTAATGAAAAACTGTTTTTT
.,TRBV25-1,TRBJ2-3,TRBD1,CASNRQGRADTQYF,TGTGCCAGCAATAGACAGGGGCGCGCAGATACGCAGTATTTT
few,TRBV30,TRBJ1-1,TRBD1,CAWSENRGATEAFF,TGTGCCTGGAGTGAAAACAGGGGAGCCACTGAAGCTTTCTTT
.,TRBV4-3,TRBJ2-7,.,CASSPDPLAQGQYF,TGCGCCAGCAGTCCAGATCCGCTAGCGCAGGGGCAGTACTTC
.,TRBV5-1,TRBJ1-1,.,CASSSRRGATEAFF,TGCGCCAGCAGCTCGAGGCGAGGGGCCACTGAAGCTTTCTTT
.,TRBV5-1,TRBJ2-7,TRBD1,CASSLDGDRASEQYF,TGCGCCAGCAGCTTGGACGGAGACAGGGCGTCCGAGCAGTACTTC
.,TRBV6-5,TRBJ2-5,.,CASSYSEGQLETQYF,TGTGCCAGCAGTTACTCCGAGGGCCAGTTGGAGACCCAGTACTTC
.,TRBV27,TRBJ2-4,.,CASSPTVVFGNIQYF,TGTGCCAGCAGCCCGACAGTAGTTTTCGGGAACATTCAGTACTTC
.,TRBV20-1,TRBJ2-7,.,CSAVEGYEQYF,TGCAGTGCTGTGGAGGGGTACGAGCAGTACTTC
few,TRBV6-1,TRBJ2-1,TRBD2,CASTSREGTYNEQFF,TGTGCCAGCACGTCCCGGGAGGGTACCTACAATGAGCAGTTCTTC